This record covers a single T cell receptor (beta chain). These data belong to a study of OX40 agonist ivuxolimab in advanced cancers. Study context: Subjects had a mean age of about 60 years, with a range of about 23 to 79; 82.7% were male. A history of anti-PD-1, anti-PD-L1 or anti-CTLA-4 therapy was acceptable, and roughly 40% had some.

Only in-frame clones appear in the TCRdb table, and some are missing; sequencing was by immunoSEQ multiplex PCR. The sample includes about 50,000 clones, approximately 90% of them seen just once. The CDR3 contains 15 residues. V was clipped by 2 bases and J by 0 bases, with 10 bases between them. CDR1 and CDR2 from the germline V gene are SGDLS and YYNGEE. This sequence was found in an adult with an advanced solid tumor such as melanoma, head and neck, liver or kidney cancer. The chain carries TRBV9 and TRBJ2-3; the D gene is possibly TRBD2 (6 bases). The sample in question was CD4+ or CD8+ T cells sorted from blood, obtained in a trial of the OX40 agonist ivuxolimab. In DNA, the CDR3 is TGTGCCAGCAGCGTGGAGGGACCTAGCACAGATACGCAGTATTTT. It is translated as CASSVEGPSTDTQYF.